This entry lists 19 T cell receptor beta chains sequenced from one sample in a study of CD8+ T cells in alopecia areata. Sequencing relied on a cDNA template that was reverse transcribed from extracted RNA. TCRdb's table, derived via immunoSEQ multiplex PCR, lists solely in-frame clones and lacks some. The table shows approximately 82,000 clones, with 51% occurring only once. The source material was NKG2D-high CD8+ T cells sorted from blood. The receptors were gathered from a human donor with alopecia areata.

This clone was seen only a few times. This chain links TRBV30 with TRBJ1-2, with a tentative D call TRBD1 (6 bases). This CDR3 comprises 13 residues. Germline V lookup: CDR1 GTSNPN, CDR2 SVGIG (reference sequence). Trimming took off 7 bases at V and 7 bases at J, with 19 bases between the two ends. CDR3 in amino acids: CAFLQGGGVGYTF. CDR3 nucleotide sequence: TGTGCCTTCCTCCAAGGGGGGGGCGTTGGCTACACCTTC.

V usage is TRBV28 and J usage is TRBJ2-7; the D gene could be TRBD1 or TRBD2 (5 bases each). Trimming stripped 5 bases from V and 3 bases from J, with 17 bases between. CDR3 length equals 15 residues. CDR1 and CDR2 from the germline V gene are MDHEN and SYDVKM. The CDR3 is CASSPAPGRNYEQYF. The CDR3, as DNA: TGTGCCAGCAGTCCGGCCCCGGGACGGAACTACGAGCAGTACTTC. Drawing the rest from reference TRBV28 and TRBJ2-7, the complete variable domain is DVKVTQSSRYLVKRTGEKVFLECVQDMDHENMFWYRQDPGLGLRLIYFSYDVKMKEKGDIPEGYSVSREKKERFSLILESASTNQTSMYLCASSPAPGRNYEQYFGPGTRLTVT.

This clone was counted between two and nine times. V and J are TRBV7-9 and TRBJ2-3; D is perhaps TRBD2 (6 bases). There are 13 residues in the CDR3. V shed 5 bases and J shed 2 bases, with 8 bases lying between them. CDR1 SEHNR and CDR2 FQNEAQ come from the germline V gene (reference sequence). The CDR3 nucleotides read TGTGCCAGCAGCGGAGGGACCACAGATACGCAGTATTTT. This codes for CASSGGTTDTQYF.

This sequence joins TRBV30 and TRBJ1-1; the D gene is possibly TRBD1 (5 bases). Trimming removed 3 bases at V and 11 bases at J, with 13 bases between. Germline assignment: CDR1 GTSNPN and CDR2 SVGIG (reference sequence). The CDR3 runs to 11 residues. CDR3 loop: CAWSGGLLAFF. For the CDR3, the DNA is TGTGCCTGGAGCGGGGGACTGCTGGCTTTCTTT.

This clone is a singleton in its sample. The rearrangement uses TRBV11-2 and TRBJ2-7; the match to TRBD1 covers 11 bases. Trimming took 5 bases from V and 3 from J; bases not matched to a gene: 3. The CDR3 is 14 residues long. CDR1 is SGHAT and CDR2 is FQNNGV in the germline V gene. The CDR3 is CASSRGTGGYEQYF. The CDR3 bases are TGTGCCAGCAGCCGGGGGACAGGGGGCTACGAGCAGTACTTC.

The CDR3 DNA sequence: TGTGCCAGCAGTTCGCTTGGTGCTAGAAGCACAGATACGCAGTATTTT. The encoded protein is CASSSLGARSTDTQYF. The V call is TRBV27, the J call TRBJ2-3; no firm D call. CDR3 length equals 16 residues. The V gene lost 4 bases and the J gene lost 0 bases, with 14 bases spanning the gap. Germline values: CDR1 MNHEY, CDR2 SMNVEV (reference sequence).

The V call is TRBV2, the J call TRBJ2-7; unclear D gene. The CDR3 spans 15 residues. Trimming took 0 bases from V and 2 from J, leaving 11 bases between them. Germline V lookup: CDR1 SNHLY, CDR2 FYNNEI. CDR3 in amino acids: CASSEAQMNPYEQYF. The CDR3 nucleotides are TGTGCCAGCAGTGAAGCGCAAATGAACCCCTACGAGCAGTACTTC.

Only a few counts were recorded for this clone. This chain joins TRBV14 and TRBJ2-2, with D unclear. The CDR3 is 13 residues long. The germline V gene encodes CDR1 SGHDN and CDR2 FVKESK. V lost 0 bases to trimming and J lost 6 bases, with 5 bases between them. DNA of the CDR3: TGTGCCAGCAGCCAAGACGGGTCCGGGGAGCTGTTTTTT. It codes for CASSQDGSGELFF.

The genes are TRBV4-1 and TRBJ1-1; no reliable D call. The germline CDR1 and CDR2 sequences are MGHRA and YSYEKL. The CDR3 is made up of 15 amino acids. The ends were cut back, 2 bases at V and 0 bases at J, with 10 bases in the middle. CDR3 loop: CASSQTLGLNTEAFF. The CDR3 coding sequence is TGCGCCAGCAGCCAAACCCTCGGACTGAACACTGAAGCTTTCTTT.

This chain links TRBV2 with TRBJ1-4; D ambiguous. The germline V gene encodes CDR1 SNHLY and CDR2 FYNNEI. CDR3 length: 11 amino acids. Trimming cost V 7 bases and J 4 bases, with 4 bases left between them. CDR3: CASTSNEKLFF. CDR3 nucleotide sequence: TGTGCCAGCACCAGTAATGAAAAACTGTTTTTT. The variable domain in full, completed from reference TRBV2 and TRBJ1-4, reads EPEVTQTPSHQVTQMGQEVILRCVPISNHLYFYWYRQILGQKVEFLVSFYNNEISEKSEIFDDQFSVERPDGSNFTLKIRSTKLEDSAMYFCASTSNEKLFFGSGTQLSVL.

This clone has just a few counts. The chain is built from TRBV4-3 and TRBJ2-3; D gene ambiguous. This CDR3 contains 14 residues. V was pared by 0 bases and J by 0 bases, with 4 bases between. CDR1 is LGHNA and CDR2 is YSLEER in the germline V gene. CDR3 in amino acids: CASSQEGSTDTQYF. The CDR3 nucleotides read TGCGCCAGCAGCCAAGAGGGTAGCACAGATACGCAGTATTTT.

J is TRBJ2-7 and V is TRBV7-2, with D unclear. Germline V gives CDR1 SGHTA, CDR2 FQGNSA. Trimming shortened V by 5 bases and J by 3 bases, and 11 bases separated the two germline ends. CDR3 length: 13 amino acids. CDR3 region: CASSQTNSYEQYF. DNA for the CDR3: TGTGCCAGCAGCCAGACCAATAGCTACGAGCAGTACTTC.

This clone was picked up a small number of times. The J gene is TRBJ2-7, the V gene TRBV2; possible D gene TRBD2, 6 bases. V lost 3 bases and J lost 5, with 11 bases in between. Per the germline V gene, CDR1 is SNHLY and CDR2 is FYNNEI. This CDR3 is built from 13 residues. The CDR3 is CASSDAGSHEQYF. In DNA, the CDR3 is TGTGCCAGCAGTGACGCGGGGTCCCACGAGCAGTACTTC.

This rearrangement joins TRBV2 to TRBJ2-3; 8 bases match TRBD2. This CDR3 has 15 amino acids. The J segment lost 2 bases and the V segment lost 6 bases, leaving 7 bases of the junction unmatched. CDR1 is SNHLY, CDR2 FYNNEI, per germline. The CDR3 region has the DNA TGTGCCAGCAGCATGCGGGGGGCCTCCACAGATACGCAGTATTTT. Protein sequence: CASSMRGASTDTQYF.

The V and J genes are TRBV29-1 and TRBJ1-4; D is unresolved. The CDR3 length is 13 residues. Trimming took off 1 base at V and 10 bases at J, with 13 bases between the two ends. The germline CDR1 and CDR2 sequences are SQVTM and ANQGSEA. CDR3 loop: CSVEAHEVAKLFF. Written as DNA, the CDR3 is TGCAGCGTTGAAGCTCACGAGGTTGCAAAACTGTTTTTT.

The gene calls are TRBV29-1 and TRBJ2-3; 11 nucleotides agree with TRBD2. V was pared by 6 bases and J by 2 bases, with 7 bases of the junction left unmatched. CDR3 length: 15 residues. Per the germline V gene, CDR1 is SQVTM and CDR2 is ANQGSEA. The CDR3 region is CSVGLAEKITDTQYF. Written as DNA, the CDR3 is TGCAGCGTGGGACTAGCGGAAAAAATCACAGATACGCAGTATTTT.

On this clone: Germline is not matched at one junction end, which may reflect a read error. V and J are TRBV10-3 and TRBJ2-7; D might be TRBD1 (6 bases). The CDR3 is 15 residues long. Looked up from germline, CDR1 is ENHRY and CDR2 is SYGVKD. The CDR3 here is CAISESGTYLRGQYF. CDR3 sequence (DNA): TGTGCCATCAGCGAGTCCGGGACATATCTACGAGGGCAGTACTTC.

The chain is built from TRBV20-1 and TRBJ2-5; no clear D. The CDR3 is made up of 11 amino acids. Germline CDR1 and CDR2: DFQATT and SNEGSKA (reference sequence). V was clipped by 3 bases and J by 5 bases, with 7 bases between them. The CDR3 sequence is CSARTEETQYF. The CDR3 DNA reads TGCAGTGCTAGGACCGAGGAGACCCAGTACTTC.

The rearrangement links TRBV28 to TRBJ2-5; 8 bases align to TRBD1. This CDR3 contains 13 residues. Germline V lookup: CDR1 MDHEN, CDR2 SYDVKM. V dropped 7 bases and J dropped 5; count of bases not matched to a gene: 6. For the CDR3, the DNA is TGTGCCAGCAAAAGGGCAGGGGGCGAGACCCAGTACTTC. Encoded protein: CASKRAGGETQYF. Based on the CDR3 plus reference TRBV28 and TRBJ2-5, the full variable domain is DVKVTQSSRYLVKRTGEKVFLECVQDMDHENMFWYRQDPGLGLRLIYFSYDVKMKEKGDIPEGYSVSREKKERFSLILESASTNQTSMYLCASKRAGGETQYFGPGTRLLVL.